This T cell receptor (beta chain) is from a study of blood T cell repertoires in COVID-19. Across the whole study: Donors in the United States, Italy and Spain gave samples during acute or convalescent COVID-19. From T cells, B-cell-depleted T cells, or PBMCs came the material, which was cDNA or gDNA.

The protocol was immunoSEQ multiplex PCR, while the TCRdb copy is restricted to in-frame clones and leaves out a portion. The repertoire holds roughly 70,000 clones, around nine tenths seen once, with 19% in the top ten. The TCR comes from a woman aged 80 or over with acute or convalescent COVID-19. The sample comprised peripheral blood.

For the CDR3, the DNA is TGTGCCAGCTCACCCCTCCGTTGGCGTGACATTGGGACTGAAGCTTTCTTT. Translating gives CASSPLRWRDIGTEAFF. The V and J genes are TRBV18 and TRBJ1-1; D is uncertain. The V gene lost 3 bases and the J gene lost 5 bases, with 22 bases spanning the gap. Germline lookup yields CDR1 KGHSH and CDR2 LQKENI. This CDR3 is 17 amino acids long. The entire variable domain, with the rest obtained from reference TRBV18 and TRBJ1-1, is as follows: NAGVMQNPRHLVRRRGQEARLRCSPMKGHSHVYWYRQLPEEGLKFMVYLQKENIIDESGMPKERFSAEFPKEGPSILRIQQVVRGDSAAYFCASSPLRWRDIGTEAFFGQGTRLTVV.